The source of this T cell receptor beta chain is a study of blood T cell repertoires in COVID-19. The CDR3 loop spans 16 amino acids. V dropped 5 bases and J dropped 4; count of bases not matched to a gene: 11. The V gene's germline CDR1 is SEHNR and CDR2 FQNEAQ (reference sequence). Using immunoSEQ multiplex PCR, the repertoire was profiled, and TCRdb retains in-frame clones only, with some absent. Among tens of thousands of clones listed, about 92% were seen once. Material for sequencing was peripheral blood. This clonotype originated in a man between 60 and 75 years old with acute or convalescent COVID-19. The genes are TRBV7-9 and TRBJ1-2, with 9 bases matching TRBD1. The CDR3 loop reads CASSPKGTGNSYGYTF. The CDR3 coding sequence is TGTGCCAGCAGCCCCAAGGGGACAGGGAATAGCTATGGCTACACCTTC. Drawing the rest from reference TRBV7-9 and TRBJ1-2, the complete variable domain is DTGVSQNPRHKITKRGQNVTFRCDPISEHNRLYWYRQTLGQGPEFLTYFQNEAQLEKSRLLSDRFSAERPKGSFSTLEIQRTEQGDSAMYLCASSPKGTGNSYGYTFGSGTRLTVV.